This passage covers 17 T cell receptor beta chains from one sample sequenced in a study of T cells after yellow fever vaccination. TCRdb reanalysed the 5' RACE reads using MiXCR and keeps one entry per CDR3 protein. Altogether 150,000 or so distinct CDR3 sequences are present, over 7% being singletons, with the ten largest covering roughly 40%. Sequenced here: CD8+ T cells sorted from PBMCs, sampled 45 days after the yellow fever booster vaccination. These receptors were obtained from a man aged 18 to 30 who received the YFV17D yellow fever vaccine.

This clonotype occurred many times. This chain uses TRBV4-3 with TRBJ1-2, with no clear D. In germline, CDR1 is LGHNA, CDR2 YSLEER. Trimming left V 4 bases short and J 4 bases short, with 19 bases between. The CDR3 is 16 residues long. The CDR3 protein is CASSPQVATRVYGYTF. DNA of the CDR3: TGCGCCAGCAGCCCCCAAGTGGCGACCAGAGTCTATGGCTACACCTTC.

The chain employs TRBV29-1 and TRBJ1-1; TRBD1 might be the D (5 bases). The V gene's germline CDR1 is SQVTM and CDR2 ANQGSEA. This CDR3 region has 12 residues. V was cut by 7 bases and J by 11 bases, with 20 bases left in between. The CDR3 DNA sequence: TGCAGCGGCCAGGGAGGGCGGGGTGAGGCTTTCTTT. Its protein product is CSGQGGRGEAFF.

The rearrangement uses TRBV4-1 and TRBJ1-6; 9 positions match TRBD1. Germline V lookup: CDR1 MGHRA, CDR2 YSYEKL. This CDR3 has 16 amino acids. Germline trimming cut 2 bases from V and 8 bases from J; bases unmatched to any gene: 7. The CDR3 nucleotides read TGCGCCAGCAGCCAATTTGTTGACAGGGGGGATTCACCCCTCCACTTT. Protein sequence: CASSQFVDRGDSPLHF.

This clonotype was observed a few times. In DNA, the CDR3 is TGTGCCAGCAGCATCACAGGGAATGAGCAGTTCTTC. Amino acids: CASSITGNEQFF. This chain links TRBV7-3 with TRBJ2-1; D is possibly TRBD1 (6 bases). The CDR3 contains 12 residues. Trimming cost V 5 bases and J 7 bases, with 9 bases left between them. Germline V lookup: CDR1 SGHTA, CDR2 FQGTGA.

This clonotype was counted a few times. The CDR3, as DNA: TGTGCCAGCAGCGCCGGGACTAGCGGGGCAGATACGCAGTATTTT. It encodes CASSAGTSGADTQYF. J is TRBJ2-3 and V is TRBV9; TRBD2 agrees at 13 bases. Germline trimming cut 3 bases from V and 4 bases from J; bases unmatched to any gene: 2. Germline V gene lookup returns CDR1 SGDLS and CDR2 YYNGEE. The CDR3 covers 15 residues.

A few counts support this clonotype. The gene calls are TRBV27 and TRBJ1-5; D unresolved. Germline V gives CDR1 MNHEY, CDR2 SMNVEV (reference sequence). This CDR3 is built from 15 residues. V lost 3 bases and J lost 0, with 9 bases in between. CDR3 bases: TGTGCCAGCAGTTTGGGAACACGTAGCAATCAGCCCCAGCATTTT. Its translation is CASSLGTRSNQPQHF.

This chain connects TRBV3-1 to TRBJ1-4; D not resolved. CDR3 size: 15 residues. Germline V gene sequence: CDR1 LGHDT, CDR2 YNNKEL (reference sequence). Trimming removed 0 bases from V and 8 bases from J, with 13 bases in between. CDR3 coding DNA: TGTGCCAGCAGCCAAGATCTCATCATTCAGGAAAAACTGTTTTTT. Translation gives CASSQDLIIQEKLFF.

The gene calls are TRBV5-1 and TRBJ2-2; D call uncertain. Per germline, CDR1 SGHRS and CDR2 YFSETQ. The CDR3 consists of 15 residues. The V end was cut by 2 bases, the J end by 3 bases, with 11 bases between. CDR3 region: CASSLKGPYTGELFF. As DNA, the CDR3 is TGCGCCAGCAGCTTAAAGGGTCCCTACACCGGGGAGCTGTTTTTT.

This clonotype was observed a few times. The J gene is TRBJ1-2, the V gene TRBV30; D uncertain. CDR3 length: 11 residues. From germline, CDR1 is GTSNPN and CDR2 SVGIG (reference sequence). Trimming took 5 bases from V and 4 from J, leaving 8 bases between them. The CDR3 DNA is TGTGCCTGGCTCAGTCCCTATGGCTACACCTTC. Translating it yields CAWLSPYGYTF.

The V call is TRBV6-5, the J call TRBJ1-5; D gene uncertain. The CDR3 loop spans 14 amino acids. Trimming took off 0 bases at V and 4 bases at J, with 7 bases between the two ends. CDR1 and CDR2 (germline): MNHEY, SVGAGI. CDR3 sequence (DNA): TGTGCCAGCAGTTACTCGATCAGAAATCAGCCCCAGCATTTT. Translation: CASSYSIRNQPQHF.

This clonotype occurred a few times. This chain joins TRBV15 and TRBJ2-7, with 9 bases lining up with TRBD1. The V gene's germline CDR1 is LNHNV and CDR2 YYDKDF (reference sequence). The J segment lost 0 bases and the V segment lost 0 bases, leaving 3 bases of the junction unmatched. The CDR3 length is 16 residues. The DNA for the CDR3 is TGTGCCACCAGCAGAGACGGGACAGGGAGCTCCTACGAGCAGTACGTC. Translated, it gives CATSRDGTGSSYEQYV.

J is TRBJ1-1 and V is TRBV4-3; D may be TRBD1 (5 bases). V was clipped by 1 base and J by 0 bases, with 12 bases between them. The CDR3 length is 16 residues. CDR1 LGHNA and CDR2 YSLEER come from the germline V gene. CDR3 DNA sequence: TGCGCCAGCAGCCAAGGACGGGGCCGAATGAACACTGAAGCTTTCTTT. Translation gives CASSQGRGRMNTEAFF.

Ten or more counts support this clonotype. The V gene is TRBV20-1, the J gene TRBJ2-1; 9 positions match TRBD2. Germline lookup yields CDR1 DFQATT and CDR2 SNEGSKA (reference sequence). This CDR3 has 17 residues. Germline trimming cut 0 bases from V and 3 bases from J; bases unmatched to any gene: 9. CDR3 sequence (DNA): TGCAGTGCTAGAGATCCGGCGGGGGGGCGTTTCTACAATGAGCAGTTCTTC. As protein: CSARDPAGGRFYNEQFF.

The chain has TRBV6-2 or TRBV6-3 and TRBJ1-1; TRBD1 agrees at 9 bases. Germline V CDR1 and CDR2: MNHEY, SVGEGT. The CDR3 has 13 amino acids. V lost 6 bases and J lost 6; bases outside the gene matches: 5. CDR3 nucleotides: TGTGCCAGCAGACAGGGGGCTGGCCCTGAAGCTTTCTTT. It encodes CASRQGAGPEAFF.

The chain couples TRBV29-1 to TRBJ1-2, with 8 bases matching TRBD1. The V segment lost 6 bases and the J segment 4 bases; nucleotides outside the gene matches: 7. The CDR3 has 13 residues. Germline lookup yields CDR1 SQVTM and CDR2 ANQGSEA. The CDR3 is CSVRTGLGYGYTF. The CDR3 coding sequence is TGCAGCGTCCGGACAGGGTTAGGCTATGGCTACACCTTC. Based on the CDR3 plus reference TRBV29-1 and TRBJ1-2, the full variable domain is SAVISQKPSRDICQRGTSLTIQCQVDSQVTMMFWYRQQPGQSLTLIATANQGSEATYESGFVIDKFPISRPNLTFSTLTVSNMSPEDSSIYLCSVRTGLGYGYTFGSGTRLTVV.

This clonotype was counted a few times. The chain is built from TRBV7-8 and TRBJ2-2, with 9 bases lining up with TRBD2. Trimming took 4 bases from V and 1 from J; bases not matched to a gene: 13. The germline V gene has CDR1 SGHVS and CDR2 FQNEAQ. CDR3 length: 19 residues. CDR3 in amino acids: CASSSPRGSGGRNTGELFF. CDR3 nucleotide sequence: TGTGCCAGCAGCTCCCCACGGGGTAGCGGGGGCCGGAACACCGGGGAGCTGTTTTTT.

The V gene is TRBV5-1, the J gene TRBJ1-2, with 7 bases aligning to TRBD1. Looked up from germline, CDR1 is SGHRS and CDR2 is YFSETQ. V gave up 3 bases and J gave up 3 bases; unmatched junction bases: 23. The CDR3 is 20 amino acids. The CDR3 nucleotides read TGCGCCAGCAGCTGGCCGAAGTACCCGGGGACAGACCCCCTTCACTATGGCTACACCTTC. Protein: CASSWPKYPGTDPLHYGYTF. Filled out from reference TRBV5-1 and TRBJ1-2, the complete variable domain reads KAGVTQTPRYLIKTRGQQVTLSCSPISGHRSVSWYQQTPGQGLQFLFEYFSETQRNKGNFPGRFSGRQFSNSRSEMNVSTLELGDSALYLCASSWPKYPGTDPLHYGYTFGSGTRLTVV.